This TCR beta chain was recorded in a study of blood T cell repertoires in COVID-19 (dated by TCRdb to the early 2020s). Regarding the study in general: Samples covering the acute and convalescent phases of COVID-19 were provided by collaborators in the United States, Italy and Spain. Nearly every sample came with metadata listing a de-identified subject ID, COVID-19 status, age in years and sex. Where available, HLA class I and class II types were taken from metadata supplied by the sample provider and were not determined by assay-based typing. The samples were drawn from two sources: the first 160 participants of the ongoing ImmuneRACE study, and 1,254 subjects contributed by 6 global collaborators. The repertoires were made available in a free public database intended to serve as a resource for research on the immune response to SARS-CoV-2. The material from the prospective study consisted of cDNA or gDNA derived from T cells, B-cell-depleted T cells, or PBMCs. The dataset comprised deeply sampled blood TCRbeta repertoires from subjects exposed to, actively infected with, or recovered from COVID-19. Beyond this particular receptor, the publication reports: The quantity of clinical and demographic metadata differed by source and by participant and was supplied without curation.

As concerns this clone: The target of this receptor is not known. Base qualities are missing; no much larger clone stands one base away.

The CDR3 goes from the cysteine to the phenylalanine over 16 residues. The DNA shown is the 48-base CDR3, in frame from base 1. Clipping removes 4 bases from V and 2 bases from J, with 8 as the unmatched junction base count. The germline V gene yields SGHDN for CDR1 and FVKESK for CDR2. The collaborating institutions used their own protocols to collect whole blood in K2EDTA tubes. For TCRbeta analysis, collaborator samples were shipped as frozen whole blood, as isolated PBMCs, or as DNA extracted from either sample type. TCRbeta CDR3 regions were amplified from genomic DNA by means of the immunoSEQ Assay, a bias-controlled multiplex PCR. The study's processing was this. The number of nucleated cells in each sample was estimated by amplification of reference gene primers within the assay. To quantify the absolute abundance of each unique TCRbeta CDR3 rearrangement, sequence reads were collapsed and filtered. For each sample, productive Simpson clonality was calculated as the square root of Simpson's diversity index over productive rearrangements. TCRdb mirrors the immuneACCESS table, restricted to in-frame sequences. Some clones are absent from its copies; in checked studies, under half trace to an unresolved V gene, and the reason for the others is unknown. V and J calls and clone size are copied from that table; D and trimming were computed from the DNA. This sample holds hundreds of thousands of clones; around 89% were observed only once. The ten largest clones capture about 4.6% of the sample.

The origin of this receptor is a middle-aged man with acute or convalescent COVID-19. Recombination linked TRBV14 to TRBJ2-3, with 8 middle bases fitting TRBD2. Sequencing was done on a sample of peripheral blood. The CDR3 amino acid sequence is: CASSPLPGGFTDTQYF. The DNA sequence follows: TGTGCCAGCAGCCCCCTACCGGGGGGGTTCACAGATACGCAGTATTTT.